This T cell receptor beta chain was documented in a study of T cell repertoires in cytomegalovirus infection. Study overall: Public TCR beta signatures marked donors with CMV infection and the matching HLA.

This clonotype has a handful of counts. The CDR3 is made up of 15 amino acids. The V gene's germline CDR1 is SGHTA and CDR2 FQGNSA. J lost 5 bases, V lost 6 bases, and 11 bases had no gene match. TCRdb passed the reads through MiXCR, listing each CDR3 protein once. The table records approximately 400,000 distinct CDR3 sequences, approximately 31% of them present only once. The chain joins TRBV7-2 to TRBJ1-1; TRBD1 agrees at 8 bases. The source is a human donor in good health (CMV status not recorded). Some clones in this sample may be carry-over from other donors' samples. Source material: PBMCs. CDR3 DNA sequence: TGTGCCAGCAGGGAGCAGGGGGCGCTCAGTACTGAAGCTTTCTTT. This translates into CASREQGALSTEAFF.